This TCR beta chain was found in a study of T-cell reconstitution after alpha-beta-depleted transplantation in children. Study-level points and caveats: T-cell counts and diversity at one year following transplant were attributed mainly to newly produced T cells.

Germline V gene sequence: CDR1 MNHEY, CDR2 SVGAGI. This CDR3 is 15 amino acids long. Losses at the gene ends were 3 bases for V and 2 bases for J; bases not matched to a gene: 3. This clonotype was found many times. The antigen is undetermined. For TCRbeta, the library was prepared with unique molecular identifiers. A single record per CDR3 protein comes from TCRdb applying MiXCR to the PCR reads. The sample yields 190,000 or so distinct CDR3 sequences, 6.3% seen once. This material consisted of PBMCs, taken before TCRalphabeta/CD19-depleted stem cell transplant. This clonotype was obtained from a girl younger than two with combined immunodeficiency, due to receive a stem cell transplant. The chain employs TRBV6-5 and TRBJ2-2, with 7 nucleotides matching TRBD1. The CDR3 sequence: CASSYGTENTGELFF. In nucleotides, the CDR3 is TGTGCCAGCAGTTATGGGACAGAAAACACCGGGGAGCTGTTTTTT.